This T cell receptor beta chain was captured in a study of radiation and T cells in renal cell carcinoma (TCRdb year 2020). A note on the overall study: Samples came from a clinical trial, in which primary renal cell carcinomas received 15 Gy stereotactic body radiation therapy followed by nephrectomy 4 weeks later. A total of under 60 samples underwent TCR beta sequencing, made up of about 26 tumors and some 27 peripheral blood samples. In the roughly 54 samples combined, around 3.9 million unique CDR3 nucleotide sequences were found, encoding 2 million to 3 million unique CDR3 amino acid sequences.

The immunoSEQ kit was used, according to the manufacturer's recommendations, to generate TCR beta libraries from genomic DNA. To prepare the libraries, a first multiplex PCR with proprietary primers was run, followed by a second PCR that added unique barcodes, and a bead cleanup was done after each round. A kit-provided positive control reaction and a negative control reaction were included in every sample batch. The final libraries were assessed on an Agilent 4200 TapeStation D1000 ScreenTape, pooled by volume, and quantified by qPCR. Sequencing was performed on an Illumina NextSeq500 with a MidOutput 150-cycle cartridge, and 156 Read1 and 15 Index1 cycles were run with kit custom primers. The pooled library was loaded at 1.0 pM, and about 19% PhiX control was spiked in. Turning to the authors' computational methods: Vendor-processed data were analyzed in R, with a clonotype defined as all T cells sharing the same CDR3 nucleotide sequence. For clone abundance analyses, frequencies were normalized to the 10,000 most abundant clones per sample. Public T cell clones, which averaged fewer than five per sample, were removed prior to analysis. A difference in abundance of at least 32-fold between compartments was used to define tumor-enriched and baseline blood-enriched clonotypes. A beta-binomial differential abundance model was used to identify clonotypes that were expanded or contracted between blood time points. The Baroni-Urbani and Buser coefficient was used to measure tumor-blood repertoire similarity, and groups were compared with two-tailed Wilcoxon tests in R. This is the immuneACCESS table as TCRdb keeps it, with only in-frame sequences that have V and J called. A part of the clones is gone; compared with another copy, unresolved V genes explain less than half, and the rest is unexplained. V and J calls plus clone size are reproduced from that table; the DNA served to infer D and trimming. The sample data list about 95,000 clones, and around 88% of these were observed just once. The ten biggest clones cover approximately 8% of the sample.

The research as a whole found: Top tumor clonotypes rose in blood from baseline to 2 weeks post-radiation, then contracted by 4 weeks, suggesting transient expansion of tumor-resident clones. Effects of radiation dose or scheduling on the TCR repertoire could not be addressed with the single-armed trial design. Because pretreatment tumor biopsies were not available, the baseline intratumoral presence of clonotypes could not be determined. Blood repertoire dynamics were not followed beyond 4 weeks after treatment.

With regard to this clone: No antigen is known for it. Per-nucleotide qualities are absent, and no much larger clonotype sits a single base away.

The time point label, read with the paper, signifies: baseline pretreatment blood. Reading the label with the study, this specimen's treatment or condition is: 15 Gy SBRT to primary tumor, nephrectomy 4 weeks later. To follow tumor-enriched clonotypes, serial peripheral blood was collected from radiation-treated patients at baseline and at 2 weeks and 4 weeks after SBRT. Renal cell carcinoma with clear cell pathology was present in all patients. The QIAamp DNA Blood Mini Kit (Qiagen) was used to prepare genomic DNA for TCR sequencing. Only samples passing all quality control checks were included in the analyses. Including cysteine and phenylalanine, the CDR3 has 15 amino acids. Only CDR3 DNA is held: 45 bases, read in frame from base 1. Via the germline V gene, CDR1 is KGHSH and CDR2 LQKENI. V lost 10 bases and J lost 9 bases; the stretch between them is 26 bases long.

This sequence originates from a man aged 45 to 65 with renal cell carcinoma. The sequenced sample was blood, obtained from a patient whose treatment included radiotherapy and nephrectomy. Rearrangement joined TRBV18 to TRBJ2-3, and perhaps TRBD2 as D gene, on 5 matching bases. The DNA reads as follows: TGTGCCACAACCCCTGGGATCCCGAGTGAGGGAACGCAGTATTTT. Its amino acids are CATTPGIPSEGTQYF. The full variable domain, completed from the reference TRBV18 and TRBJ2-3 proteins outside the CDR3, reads NAGVMQNPRHLVRRRGQEARLRCSPMKGHSHVYWYRQLPEEGLKFMVYLQKENIIDESGMPKERFSAEFPKEGPSILRIQQVVRGDSAAYFCATTPGIPSEGTQYFGPGTRLTVL.